This T cell receptor beta chain was sequenced for a study of cytomegalovirus exposure and HLA in healthy donors. Points on this clone: What it binds is not known.

Study-level points and caveats: A prior analysis recorded that most TCR beta V segments were productive about 87% or about 30% of the time.

This CDR3 is built from 17 residues. Germline CDR1 and CDR2: MNHEY and SMNVEV (reference sequence). Between the trimmed V and J ends, which lost 3 bases and 4 bases, there was a span of 18 bases. Unrecorded immune exposures were likely, despite nominal health at sampling. PCR used 60 Vbeta primers and 13 Jbeta primers. Only in-frame clones appear in the TCRdb table, and some are missing; sequencing was by immunoSEQ multiplex PCR. The sample holds over 100,000 clones, 55% to 80% seen once. The sequenced sample consisted of PBMCs. The chain is built from TRBV27 and TRBJ2-2; perhaps TRBD1 as D (6 bases). The clonotype was recovered from a woman aged 25 to 39 in good health and CMV-seronegative. DNA of the CDR3: TGTGCCAGCAGTTTGGCTTGGGCGACAGGAGCCACCGGGGAGCTGTTTTTT. Translated: CASSLAWATGATGELFF.